These 5 T cell receptor beta chains were all obtained from the same sample, sequenced in a study of blood T cell repertoires in COVID-19. Measured with immunoSEQ multiplex PCR; TCRdb has only the in-frame clones, and not every one. The sample yields around 290,000 clones, about 90% seen once. Source material: peripheral blood. All receptors derive from a woman aged 50 to 60 who had recovered from COVID-19.

The chain combines TRBV5-1 with TRBJ2-5; 7 bases line up with TRBD2. Trimming at V came to 0 bases and at J to 2 bases, leaving 4 bases not matched to a gene. The germline V gene encodes CDR1 SGHRS and CDR2 YFSETQ. The CDR3 is 15 amino acids. The CDR3 DNA is TGCGCCAGCAGCTTGGGGGCTAGCGGACAAGAGACCCAGTACTTC. It codes for CASSLGASGQETQYF.

The rearrangement joins TRBV6-5 to TRBJ1-5, with D unresolved. The CDR3 sequence is 14 residues long. Looked up from germline, CDR1 is MNHEY and CDR2 is SVGAGI. V dropped 0 bases and J dropped 6 bases, with 9 bases sitting between them. The CDR3 region is CASSYSLDGQPQHF. The CDR3 bases are TGTGCCAGCAGTTACTCACTTGATGGTCAGCCCCAGCATTTT.

The chain is built from TRBV5-4 and TRBJ2-1; TRBD2 matches at 11 bases. V lost 1 base and J lost 8; bases outside the gene matches: 5. The CDR3 has 15 residues. Germline loops: CDR1 SGHNT, CDR2 YYREEE (reference sequence). The CDR3 protein is CASSLTSGSRDEQFF. In nucleotides, the CDR3 is TGTGCCAGCAGCTTGACTAGCGGGAGTAGGGATGAGCAGTTCTTC.

The V call is TRBV9, the J call TRBJ2-5, with 9 bases aligning to TRBD2. The V gene's germline CDR1 is SGDLS and CDR2 YYNGEE. The CDR3 is made up of 16 amino acids. J was trimmed by 5 bases and V by 4 bases; bases with no gene match: 12. The CDR3 coding sequence is TGTGCCAGCAGCCCCCGTGTAGCGGGAGTTGGGGAGACCCAGTACTTC. Translating it yields CASSPRVAGVGETQYF.

This clone appeared a few times. V and J are TRBV2 and TRBJ1-1; TRBD1 is a possible D gene (6 bases). Trimming stripped 7 bases from V and 3 bases from J, with 15 bases between. CDR3 length: 14 residues. Looked up from germline, CDR1 is SNHLY and CDR2 is FYNNEI. The CDR3 DNA sequence: TGTGCCAGCACTGAGGGGAGGGGGGACACTGAAGCTTTCTTT. It codes for CASTEGRGDTEAFF.